This entry lists 13 T cell receptor beta chains sequenced from one sample in a study of T cell repertoires in aging, cancer and after chemotherapy. TCR beta rearrangements were amplified from peripheral blood genomic DNA. Rearranged V-D-J TRB sequences were amplified with a mixed TRB-A/B primer pool. TCRdb recomputed calls from the multiplex PCR reads with MiXCR, one row per CDR3 protein. The sample carries around 10,000 distinct CDR3 sequences, 30% to 40% recorded once. Material for sequencing was blood. These TCRs come from a human donor in good health.

The chain uses TRBV10-3 and TRBJ2-1; 12 positions match TRBD1. The V segment lost 10 bases and the J segment 7 bases; nucleotides outside the gene matches: 2. CDR3 length: 12 amino acids. Per the germline V gene, CDR1 is ENHRY and CDR2 is SYGVKD. CDR3 loop: CATGQGANEQFF. The CDR3 DNA reads as TGTGCCACGGGACAGGGGGCAAATGAGCAGTTCTTC.

The chain uses TRBV12-3 or TRBV12-4 and TRBJ2-1, with a possible D match to TRBD2 (6 bases). The CDR3 runs 15 residues. The V end lost 5 bases, the J end lost 4 bases, and 15 bases lay between the germline ends. The CDR3 sequence: CASSPIGGAYNEQFF. DNA of the CDR3: TGTGCCAGCAGTCCCATTGGCGGGGCTTACAATGAGCAGTTCTTC.

This clonotype was seen a handful of times. The gene calls are TRBV19 and TRBJ2-1, with 12 bases lining up with TRBD1. The length of the CDR3 is 18 residues. Trimming cost V 0 bases and J 6 bases; bases outside gene matches: 9. Germline CDR1 and CDR2: LNHDA and SQIVND (reference sequence). Here the CDR3 reads CASSIDEAGQGAFNEQFF. The DNA of the CDR3 is TGTGCCAGTAGTATAGATGAGGCGGGACAGGGGGCCTTCAATGAGCAGTTCTTC.

V gene TRBV6-4 combines with J gene TRBJ2-1; either TRBD1 or TRBD2 may supply D (6 bases each). With 6 bases removed from V and 8 bases from J, the gap between germline ends came to 20 bases. The germline V gene has CDR1 MRHNA and CDR2 SNTAGT. CDR3 size: 15 residues. CDR3 in amino acids: CASSRSAEGGDEQFF. In DNA form, the CDR3 reads TGTGCCAGCAGCCGCAGCGCTGAGGGGGGCGATGAGCAGTTCTTC.

The chain joins TRBV18 to TRBJ2-1, with 10 bases aligning to TRBD2. The CDR3 sequence is 16 residues long. Germline V CDR1 and CDR2: KGHSH, LQKENI. The trim removed 2 bases at V and 7 bases at J, leaving 8 bases unmatched. CDR3 loop: CASSPFTLAGANEQFF. In nucleotides, the CDR3 is TGTGCCAGCTCACCATTTACCCTAGCGGGAGCTAATGAGCAGTTCTTC.

The chain employs TRBV27 and TRBJ1-2, with D tentatively TRBD1 (6 bases). V dropped 3 bases and J dropped 0 bases, with 8 bases sitting between them. CDR1 is MNHEY, CDR2 SMNVEV, per germline (reference sequence). The CDR3 spans 14 residues. The CDR3: CASSFRGSNYGYTF. In nucleotides, the CDR3 is TGTGCCAGCAGTTTCAGGGGATCTAACTATGGCTACACCTTC.

V is TRBV12-3 or TRBV12-4 and J is TRBJ2-1; 14 nucleotides match TRBD2. J was trimmed by 4 bases and V by 3 bases; bases with no gene match: 17. The CDR3 extends over 21 amino acids. The CDR3 region has the DNA TGTGCCAGCAGTTTTAGAGGAGTCCCAGGACTAGCGGGAGGTGGGTACAATGAGCAGTTCTTC. It translates to CASSFRGVPGLAGGGYNEQFF.

This clonotype was counted between two and nine times. V usage is TRBV6-1 and J usage is TRBJ2-7; 12 positions agree with TRBD2. The CDR3 length is 15 residues. The ends lost 4 bases at V and 2 bases at J; junction bases unmatched: 3. The germline V gene encodes CDR1 MNHNS and CDR2 SASEGT. CDR3 protein: CASSVRLAGAYEQYF. The CDR3 DNA follows: TGTGCCAGCAGTGTTCGACTAGCGGGGGCCTACGAGCAGTACTTC.

V usage is TRBV5-6 and J usage is TRBJ2-1; 10 bases map to TRBD2. The V gene end was trimmed by 5 bases and the J gene end by 5 bases; junction bases not matched to a gene: 4. The CDR3 loop spans 14 amino acids. Germline CDR1 reads SGHDT; CDR2 reads YYEEEE. CDR3 coding DNA: TGTGCCAGCAGATACGGACTAGCGGACAATGAGCAGTTCTTC. Amino acid sequence: CASRYGLADNEQFF.

This clonotype is a singleton in its sample. This chain links TRBV6-2 or TRBV6-3 with TRBJ2-1, with 7 bases matching TRBD2. With 6 bases clipped from V and 2 bases from J, the junction kept 10 bases outside the gene matches. The CDR3 consists of 16 residues. The germline gives CDR1 MNHEY, CDR2 SVGEGT. The CDR3: CASSPRTGTTYNEQFF. Here the CDR3 DNA reads TGTGCCAGCAGCCCTCGAACCGGGACTACCTACAATGAGCAGTTCTTC.

The rearrangement uses TRBV10-3 and TRBJ2-4; TRBD2 agrees at 8 bases. This CDR3 spans 11 amino acids. Germline V gives CDR1 ENHRY, CDR2 SYGVKD. V was pared by 10 bases and J by 5 bases, with 1 base of the junction left unmatched. For the CDR3, the DNA is TGTGCCACCGGGGGGGAAAACATTCAGTACTTC. Protein sequence: CATGGENIQYF.

This clonotype is deemed medium-sized. The V gene is TRBV29-1, the J gene TRBJ1-2; D is uncertain. With 4 bases removed from V and 0 bases from J, the gap between germline ends came to 6 bases. The CDR3 is 12 amino acids. The germline V gene has CDR1 SQVTM and CDR2 ANQGSEA. CDR3 DNA: TGCAGCGTTGGTGCCACTAACTATGGCTACACCTTC. Translation gives CSVGATNYGYTF.

In this sample, this clonotype turned up once. This chain joins TRBV5-4 and TRBJ1-2; no reliable D call. The CDR3 has 14 residues. Germline V lookup: CDR1 SGHNT, CDR2 YYREEE (reference sequence). Between the trimmed V and J ends, which lost 0 bases and 6 bases, there was a span of 12 bases. The CDR3: CASSLVEPIDGYTF. Here the CDR3 DNA reads TGTGCCAGCAGCTTGGTTGAGCCTATCGATGGCTACACCTTC. The entire variable domain, with the rest obtained from reference TRBV5-4 and TRBJ1-2, is as follows: ETGVTQSPTHLIKTRGQQVTLRCSSQSGHNTVSWYQQALGQGPQFIFQYYREEENGRGNFPPRFSGLQFPNYSSELNVNALELDDSALYLCASSLVEPIDGYTFGSGTRLTVV.